Listed below are T cell receptor beta chains from one sample, sequenced in a study of blood T cells in healthy people across ages. TCRdb re-derived calls from the 5' RACE reads in MiXCR, one entry per CDR3 protein. The data contain approximately 770,000 distinct CDR3 sequences, 58% of them seen just once; the ten biggest clones take up roughly 20%. Sequenced sample: blood. The receptors shown here come from a man younger than 40 in good health. The CDR3 runs from the conserved cysteine through the conserved F or W. A D gene is named only where the DNA matches it firmly. Only part of the rows carry a size: once, few, many, or a class if the clone is expanded.

>TRBV20-1|NA|TRBJ2-1|NA
TGCAGTGCTAGAGATCCCGGAGGGCTAGTTGGGGATGAGCAGTTCTTC
CSARDPGGLVGDEQFF
>TRBV7-3|NA|TRBJ1-6|NA
TGTGCCAGCAGCCTCTCAGGTGGTTCACCCCTCCACTTT
CASSLSGGSPLHF
>TRBV20-1|NA|TRBJ2-1|NA
TGCAGTGCCCCGGGACGAGCGGTTCAAGAGACCCAGTTCTTC
CSAPGRAVQETQFF
>TRBV11-2|NA|TRBJ1-1|NA
TGTGCCAGCCGAACGACGAAAGGGACCGCAAGTGAAGCTTTCTTT
CASRTTKGTASEAFF
>TRBV3-1|NA|TRBJ1-2|NA
TGTGCCAGCAGCCAAGGGTGGACGGAATATGGCTACACCTTC
CASSQGWTEYGYTF
>TRBV9|NA|TRBJ2-6|many
TGTGCCAGCAGCCCCCCATCCGGGGCCAACGTCCTGACTTTC
CASSPPSGANVLTF
>TRBV10-3|TRBD2|TRBJ2-1|NA
TGTGCCATCAGTGGTAAGCGGGAGGGGGATGAGCAGTTCTTC
CAISGKREGDEQFF
>TRBV11-2|TRBD2|TRBJ2-1|NA
TGTGCCAGCAGCGCATTAGGGGCTAGCGGGAGGCGCGAGCAGTTCTTC
CASSALGASGRREQFF
>TRBV29-1|NA|TRBJ2-1|few
TGCAGCGCAGACCCAACAAATGAGCAGTTCTTC
CSADPTNEQFF
>TRBV4-2|NA|TRBJ2-5|NA
TGTGCCAGCAGCCCTATTAGGTCCGGACTAAAGTACCAAGAGACCCAGTACTTC
CASSPIRSGLKYQETQYF
>TRBV6-1|NA|TRBJ2-5|NA
TGTGCCAGCCTCGCAACAAAGGGCTTCGCGGGAGAGACCCAGTACTTC
CASLATKGFAGETQYF
>TRBV11-1|TRBD1|TRBJ2-7|many
TGTGCCAGCAGTTCCCGGACAGGGAGGTACGAGCAGTACTTC
CASSSRTGRYEQYF
>TRBV29-1|NA|TRBJ2-7|NA
TGCAGCGTTGAAGGGGTGGTTCCCTACGAGCAGTACTTC
CSVEGVVPYEQYF
>TRBV2|NA|TRBJ2-1|NA
TGTGCCAGCAGTAATACCTTGGAGCAGTTCTTC
CASSNTLEQFF
>TRBV6-4|NA|TRBJ2-5|NA
TGTGCCAGCAGATGGGGAGACAGGTCTTTAAAGACCCAGTACTTC
CASRWGDRSLKTQYF
>TRBV18|TRBD2|TRBJ2-1|NA
TGTGCCAGCTCACCCCTAGCGGGAGGGCCTCTCGATGAGCAGTTCTTC
CASSPLAGGPLDEQFF
>TRBV20-1|TRBD2|TRBJ2-1|NA
TGCAGTGCTCAAACCGGGACTAGCGGGGGTAATGAGCAGTTCTTC
CSAQTGTSGGNEQFF
>TRBV12-3/TRBV12-4|NA|TRBJ2-7|NA
TGTGCCAGCAGTTTAGCCGCCAGTCGGTACGAGCAGTACTTC
CASSLAASRYEQYF
>TRBV9|NA|TRBJ2-5|NA
TGTGCCAGCAGCGTAGGCAGGGATAAGACCCAGTACTTC
CASSVGRDKTQYF
>TRBV7-2|NA|TRBJ2-3|NA
TGTGCCAGCAGCCCCCAACAACACACAGATATGCAGTATTTT
CASSPQQHTDMQYF
>TRBV5-1|TRBD1|TRBJ1-2|NA
TGCGCCAGCAATGGACAGGGGGACTACACCTTC
CASNGQGDYTF
>TRBV15|NA|TRBJ1-2|NA
TGTGCCACCAGCAGATCCCCCGCAGTCGTTCTCTATGGCTACACCTTC
CATSRSPAVVLYGYTF
>TRBV29-1|NA|TRBJ1-2|NA
TGCAGCGTTGAAAGGCAGAACTATGGCTACACCTTC
CSVERQNYGYTF
>TRBV20-1|NA|TRBJ2-3|NA
TGCAGTGCTAGACACTTTAACACAGATACGCAGTATTTT
CSARHFNTDTQYF
>TRBV20-1|TRBD1|TRBJ2-1|NA
TGCAGTGCTCAAGCAGGGGGAGTGAGGTACAATGAGCAGTTCTTC
CSAQAGGVRYNEQFF
>TRBV4-3|NA|TRBJ1-1|once
TGCGCCAGCAGCCAAGCCCTAACAGGACGGAGGACAGCTTTCTTT
CASSQALTGRRTAFF
>TRBV7-2|NA|TRBJ2-7|many
TGTGCCAGCAGCCCACTCTCCTACGAGCAGTACTTC
CASSPLSYEQYF
>TRBV6-6|TRBD2|TRBJ2-3|NA
TGTGCCAGCAGTTACTACACTAGCGGGGGGCGAGATACGCAGTATTTT
CASSYYTSGGRDTQYF
>TRBV27|NA|TRBJ2-7|NA
TGTGCCAGCAGCCGAACGGTGGGAGGTTCCTACGAGCAGTACTTC
CASSRTVGGSYEQYF
>TRBV4-2|TRBD2|TRBJ2-5|few
TGTGCCAGCAGCCCCCTACTAGGGGCGGGAGAGGGTGAGACCCAGTACTTC
CASSPLLGAGEGETQYF
>TRBV6-5|TRBD1|TRBJ2-1|NA
TGTGCCAGCAGTTTGACCGGGACAGGCAACAATGAGCAGTTCTTC
CASSLTGTGNNEQFF